The 30 T cell receptor beta chains reported below all come from one sample, sequenced in a study of blood T cell repertoires in COVID-19. Some clones are missing from TCRdb's copy, which holds only in-frame ones; the method was immunoSEQ multiplex PCR. There are hundreds of thousands of clones in the sample; approximately 87% occur only once, and about 9.4% lies in the top ten. The sequencing sample was made of PBMCs or T cells enriched from blood (not recorded which). The receptors shown here come from a woman aged 50 to 60 who had recovered from COVID-19.

The chain employs TRBV2 and TRBJ2-2, with a tentative D call TRBD1 (5 bases). Trimming shortened V by 3 bases and J by 7 bases, and 12 bases separated the two germline ends. The germline V gene encodes CDR1 SNHLY and CDR2 FYNNEI. There are 14 residues in the CDR3. CDR3 DNA sequence: TGTGCCAGCAGTGAGCCAGGGTCTAGCGGGGAGCTGTTTTTT. It encodes CASSEPGSSGELFF.

This chain connects TRBV27 to TRBJ2-6, with D perhaps matching TRBD1 (5 bases). The CDR3 extends over 18 amino acids. Germline V gene data show CDR1 as MNHEY and CDR2 as SMNVEV (reference sequence). Trimming removed 2 bases at V and 0 bases at J, with 14 bases between. The CDR3 DNA follows: TGTGCCAGCAGTTTACCCCTACAGGAAAACTCTGGGGCCAACGTCCTGACTTTC. It codes for CASSLPLQENSGANVLTF.

The CDR3 here is CSASKGKGYTF. The DNA for the CDR3 is TGCAGTGCTAGCAAGGGGAAAGGCTACACCTTC. The V call is TRBV20-1, the J call TRBJ1-2; the D gene is possibly TRBD1 (5 bases). Germline CDR1 reads DFQATT; CDR2 reads SNEGSKA (reference sequence). Trimming took 3 bases from V and 8 from J, leaving 10 bases between them. This CDR3 spans 11 amino acids.

This chain connects TRBV19 to TRBJ2-5; D not resolved. The germline CDR1 and CDR2 sequences are LNHDA and SQIVND (reference sequence). CDR3 length: 12 residues. V lost 6 bases to trimming and J lost 0 bases, with 5 bases between them. The CDR3 loop is CASSPNQETQYF. The CDR3 bases are TGTGCCAGTAGCCCCAACCAAGAGACCCAGTACTTC.

This rearrangement joins TRBV20-1 to TRBJ1-1; D might be TRBD1 (6 bases). Germline V lookup: CDR1 DFQATT, CDR2 SNEGSKA (reference sequence). There are 10 residues in the CDR3. V dropped 6 bases and J dropped 8 bases, with 10 bases sitting between them. The CDR3 nucleotides are TGCAGTGCCAAGGGGGGGGAAGCTTTCTTT. Protein product: CSAKGGEAFF.

This chain joins TRBV7-2 and TRBJ1-6; D unresolved. V lost 5 bases, J lost 1 base, and 6 bases lay in between. The CDR3 length is 14 residues. The V gene's germline CDR1 is SGHTA and CDR2 FQGNSA. The DNA for the CDR3 is TGTGCCAGCAGCCTCGGTTCCTATAATTCACCCCTCCACTTT. Encoded protein: CASSLGSYNSPLHF.

The genes are TRBV27 and TRBJ2-7, with D possibly matching TRBD2 (5 bases). Germline CDR1 is MNHEY and CDR2 is SMNVEV (reference sequence). The germline V and J ends were trimmed by 6 bases and 4 bases, with 13 bases remaining between them. The CDR3 has 13 residues. The CDR3 is CASSPRTGYEQYF. DNA of the CDR3: TGTGCCAGCAGCCCCCGGACGGGATACGAGCAGTACTTC.

The gene calls are TRBV18 and TRBJ1-2; unclear D gene. Germline lookup yields CDR1 KGHSH and CDR2 LQKENI. Trimming left V 3 bases short and J 8 bases short, with 13 bases between. The CDR3 consists of 13 residues. The CDR3 region has the DNA TGTGCCAGCTCACCTTCGGGGTTCAAGGGCTACACCTTC. Its protein product is CASSPSGFKGYTF.

The chain carries TRBV28 and TRBJ1-1, with D maybe TRBD1 (6 bases). Between the trimmed V and J ends, which lost 5 bases and 4 bases, there was a span of 14 bases. Germline-derived CDR1 and CDR2 are MDHEN and SYDVKM. The CDR3 runs 14 residues. The CDR3 loop is CASSPLRGGTEAFF. Here the CDR3 DNA reads TGTGCCAGCAGTCCGCTGAGAGGGGGCACTGAAGCTTTCTTT.

The CDR3 DNA is TGCGCCAGCAGCCAAGGACAGGGGCCCAATGAAAAACTGTTTTTT. Its translation is CASSQGQGPNEKLFF. This sequence joins TRBV4-1 and TRBJ1-4; TRBD1 agrees at 8 bases. Germline V gene sequence: CDR1 MGHRA, CDR2 YSYEKL. This CDR3 spans 15 amino acids. Germline trimming cut 1 base from V and 5 bases from J; bases unmatched to any gene: 3.

The V gene is TRBV7-2, the J gene TRBJ1-2, with D possibly being TRBD1 (5 bases). The V end was cut by 11 bases, the J end by 7 bases, with 26 bases between. The CDR3 is 15 amino acids. CDR1 and CDR2 from the germline V gene are SGHTA and FQGNSA. The CDR3 DNA follows: TGTGCCCGCCCGACGCACGACGGGTTGGGGGGTGGCTACACCTTC. Its protein is CARPTHDGLGGGYTF. The full variable domain, in which reference TRBV7-2 and TRBJ1-2 provide the parts outside the CDR3, is GAGVSQSPSNKVTEKGKDVELRCDPISGHTALYWYRQSLGQGLEFLIYFQGNSAPDKSGLPSDRFSAERTGGSVSTLTIQRTQQEDSAVYLCARPTHDGLGGGYTFGSGTRLTVV.

The chain is built from TRBV7-9 and TRBJ2-5; 8 bases are a match to TRBD2. The CDR3 totals 16 residues. V lost 5 bases to trimming and J lost 4 bases; unmatched junction nucleotides: 12. Germline CDR1 and CDR2: SEHNR and FQNEAQ (reference sequence). The CDR3 DNA follows: TGTGCCAGCAGCCGGGGGGGGACTCCTCAGGGAGAGACCCAGTACTTC. Encoded protein: CASSRGGTPQGETQYF.

The rearrangement links TRBV7-9 to TRBJ1-1; 7 bases match TRBD1. Looked up from germline, CDR1 is SEHNR and CDR2 is FQNEAQ (reference sequence). J was trimmed by 0 bases and V by 4 bases; bases with no gene match: 5. CDR3 size: 15 residues. CDR3 DNA sequence: TGTGCCAGCAGCTCACGGACAGGTCTGAACACTGAAGCTTTCTTT. It codes for CASSSRTGLNTEAFF.

DNA of the CDR3: TGTGCCAGCAGCTTCCCAGGGGTGGACACCGGGGAGCTGTTTTTT. Translation gives CASSFPGVDTGELFF. This chain joins TRBV7-9 and TRBJ2-2, with a weak D call TRBD1 (6 bases). Trimming cost V 3 bases and J 3 bases, with 11 bases left between them. The CDR3 loop spans 15 amino acids. Germline loops: CDR1 SEHNR, CDR2 FQNEAQ (reference sequence).

The chain recombines TRBV25-1 with TRBJ1-1, with 7 nucleotides matching TRBD1. V shed 6 bases and J 0 bases; nucleotides not matched to a gene: 4. The CDR3 has 14 residues. The germline gives CDR1 MGHDK, CDR2 SYGVNS. The chain's CDR3 is CASSFGTVNTEAFF. In nucleotides, the CDR3 is TGTGCCAGCAGCTTCGGGACAGTGAACACTGAAGCTTTCTTT.

This chain joins TRBV4-2 and TRBJ1-6; 12 bases are shared with TRBD1. The germline V gene has CDR1 LGHNA and CDR2 YNFKEQ. V trimming: 4 bases; J trimming: 8 bases; junction bases outside the gene matches: 9. This CDR3 contains 17 residues. The CDR3 DNA is TGTGCCAGCAGCCCGACCGGGACAGGGGGCGCACATTCACCCCTCCACTTT. Its protein product is CASSPTGTGGAHSPLHF.

This chain joins TRBV3-1 (or the pseudogene TRBV3-2) and TRBJ1-2, with unresolved D. The CDR3 totals 14 residues. Germline CDR1 is LGHDT and CDR2 is YNNKEL (reference sequence). Trimming stripped 1 base from V and 0 bases from J, with 6 bases between. The CDR3 DNA sequence: TGTGCCAGCAGCCAAGTTTCGGCTAACTATGGCTACACCTTC. Its protein is CASSQVSANYGYTF.

V is TRBV4-2 and J is TRBJ2-5; maybe TRBD2 (5 bases). The V and J ends lost 0 bases and 7 bases respectively, with 9 bases between them. The CDR3 has 13 amino acids. Germline V CDR1 and CDR2: LGHNA, YNFKEQ. CDR3 coding DNA: TGTGCCAGCAGCCAAGACGAGAGGGCGACCCAGTACTTC. This translates into CASSQDERATQYF.

This clone was picked up one time. V and J are TRBV4-2 and TRBJ2-6; D is uncertain. Looked up from germline, CDR1 is LGHNA and CDR2 is YNFKEQ. This CDR3 has 14 amino acids. V lost 7 bases, J lost 1 base, and 8 bases lay in between. The CDR3 sequence is CASTAESGANVLTF. CDR3 nucleotide sequence: TGTGCCAGCACGGCTGAATCTGGGGCCAACGTCCTGACTTTC.

The chain joins TRBV7-9 to TRBJ1-2; weak D call: TRBD1 (6 bases). This CDR3 spans 13 amino acids. V shed 6 bases and J shed 7 bases, with 15 bases lying between them. CDR1 is SEHNR and CDR2 is FQNEAQ in the germline V gene (reference sequence). The CDR3 loop reads CASSSQGFSGYTF. The CDR3 DNA reads as TGTGCCAGCAGTTCCCAGGGGTTTTCTGGCTACACCTTC.

The V call is TRBV20-1, the J call TRBJ2-5, with D possibly TRBD1 on 6 matching bases. The V gene lost 3 bases and the J gene lost 2 bases, with 13 bases spanning the gap. This CDR3 has 14 amino acids. Germline V gene data show CDR1 as DFQATT and CDR2 as SNEGSKA (reference sequence). The CDR3 spells CSASNTGRQETQYF. The CDR3 DNA is TGCAGTGCTAGTAATACAGGGAGACAAGAGACCCAGTACTTC.

This chain joins TRBV7-8 and TRBJ1-1, with D unresolved. CDR3 length equals 20 residues. With 0 bases removed from V and 0 bases from J, the gap between germline ends came to 23 bases. In germline, CDR1 is SGHVS, CDR2 FQNEAQ. CDR3 residues: CASSLAIGAFSPLMNTEAFF. The CDR3 DNA reads TGTGCCAGCAGCTTAGCGATAGGAGCCTTTAGCCCGTTGATGAACACTGAAGCTTTCTTT.

This chain uses TRBV6-5 with TRBJ2-1, with TRBD2 matching 7 bases. This CDR3 contains 14 residues. Germline CDR1 MNHEY, CDR2 SVGAGI. After removal of 7 bases from V and 2 bases from J, the junction contained 5 bases not matched to a gene. Here the CDR3 reads CASKASGTYNEQFF. The CDR3, as DNA: TGTGCCAGCAAGGCTAGCGGCACCTACAATGAGCAGTTCTTC.

The chain employs TRBV5-1 and TRBJ1-2; the D gene is possibly TRBD1 (6 bases). Germline V gene data show CDR1 as SGHRS and CDR2 as YFSETQ. V was trimmed by 3 bases and J by 8 bases, leaving 23 bases between them. The CDR3 extends over 16 amino acids. The CDR3 spells CASSWAGTGPDGGYTF. The CDR3 DNA reads as TGCGCCAGCAGCTGGGCCGGCACAGGGCCAGACGGCGGCTACACCTTC.

V is TRBV5-5 and J is TRBJ1-3; possible D gene TRBD1, 6 bases. The CDR3 loop spans 16 amino acids. V was clipped by 5 bases and J by 4 bases, with 19 bases between them. Looked up from germline, CDR1 is SGHKS and CDR2 is YYEKEE (reference sequence). The CDR3 spells CASRTLGGRRGNTIYF. CDR3 bases: TGTGCCAGCAGAACCCTCGGGGGGCGCAGAGGAAACACCATATATTTT.

The CDR3: CASSPAGGSGYTF. The CDR3 DNA follows: TGTGCCAGCAGCCCCGCGGGGGGATCTGGCTACACCTTC. The chain links TRBV12-3 or TRBV12-4 to TRBJ1-2; a weak D match, TRBD1 (5 bases). The CDR3 runs to 13 residues. The V end was cut by 6 bases, the J end by 7 bases, with 15 bases between.

The V call is TRBV3-1 (or the pseudogene TRBV3-2), the J call TRBJ1-1; TRBD1 might be the D (6 bases). CDR1 is LGHDT and CDR2 is YNNKEL in the germline V gene (reference sequence). The CDR3 contains 13 residues. The V end was cut by 1 base, the J end by 10 bases, with 13 bases between. The CDR3 region is CASSQGVGRGAFF. CDR3 nucleotide sequence: TGTGCCAGCAGCCAAGGGGTAGGCAGGGGAGCTTTCTTT.

The chain couples TRBV28 to TRBJ2-7; D perhaps matches TRBD2 (5 bases). The CDR3 totals 14 residues. V lost 3 bases and J 1 base, leaving 10 bases between the germline ends. CDR1 and CDR2 from the germline V gene are MDHEN and SYDVKM. Here the CDR3 reads CASSFGGQSYEQYF. DNA of the CDR3: TGTGCCAGCAGTTTTGGAGGTCAATCCTACGAGCAGTACTTC.

The rearrangement joins TRBV18 to TRBJ2-1; 11 bases are a match to TRBD2. This CDR3 is built from 16 residues. Germline lookup yields CDR1 KGHSH and CDR2 LQKENI. J was trimmed by 0 bases and V by 2 bases; bases with no gene match: 0. The CDR3 here is CASSPTSGGSYNEQFF. In DNA form, the CDR3 reads TGTGCCAGCTCACCAACTAGCGGGGGCTCCTACAATGAGCAGTTCTTC. Full variable domain (outside the CDR3, taken from reference TRBV18 and TRBJ2-1): NAGVMQNPRHLVRRRGQEARLRCSPMKGHSHVYWYRQLPEEGLKFMVYLQKENIIDESGMPKERFSAEFPKEGPSILRIQQVVRGDSAAYFCASSPTSGGSYNEQFFGPGTRLTVL.

This clone has a single count. The CDR3 is CASSQVRGTGVATNEKLFF. CDR3 sequence (DNA): TGTGCCAGCAGCCAAGTAAGAGGGACAGGAGTTGCAACTAATGAAAAACTGTTTTTT. J is TRBJ1-4 and V is TRBV4-2, with TRBD1 matching over 8 bases. With V trimmed by 1 base and J by 0 bases, 10 bases remained unmatched. Per the germline V gene, CDR1 is LGHNA and CDR2 is YNFKEQ. The CDR3 sequence is 19 residues long.